The clone carrying this T cell receptor (beta chain) was seen repeatedly, ten times or more. As yet, its antigen is unknown. The source of the sample is a study of neurological immune-mediated disorders. Notes on the study in general: Across subjects, expanded clones had no CDR3 amino acid sequences in common, pointing to private repertoires in all groups.

The unsorted libraries were prepared from 2 million PBMCs (stored at -80 C). Sequencing runs each generated in excess of 180 million TCR-beta sequences derived from 15-18 subjects. In TCRdb, the 5' RACE reads were re-called with MiXCR into one record per CDR3 protein. Of about 59,000 distinct CDR3 sequences in the sample, roughly 13% are singletons; the top ten hold roughly 10%. The germline V and J ends were trimmed by 1 base and 4 bases, with 10 bases remaining between them. Germline V gives CDR1 MGHRA, CDR2 YSYEKL. This CDR3 contains 14 residues. The material sequenced was PBMCs. This chain links TRBV4-1 with TRBJ2-5, with TRBD1 as a possible D gene (6 bases). The sequence was collected from a woman aged 55-70 years with HTLV-1-associated myelopathy (HAM/TSP). CDR3 DNA: TGCGCCAGCAGCCAAGGGACAGCGCCAGAGACCCAGTACTTC. Its translation is CASSQGTAPETQYF.